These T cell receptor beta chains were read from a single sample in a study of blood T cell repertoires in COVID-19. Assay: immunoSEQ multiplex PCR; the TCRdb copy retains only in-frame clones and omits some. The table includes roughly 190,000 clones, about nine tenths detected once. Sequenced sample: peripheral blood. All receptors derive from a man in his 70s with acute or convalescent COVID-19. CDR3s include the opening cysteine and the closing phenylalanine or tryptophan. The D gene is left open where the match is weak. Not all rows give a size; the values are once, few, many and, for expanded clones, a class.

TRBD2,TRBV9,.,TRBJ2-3,CASSDSGSGTDTQYF,TGTGCCAGCAGCGATAGCGGGAGCGGCACAGATACGCAGTATTTT
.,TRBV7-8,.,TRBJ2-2,CASSLASGTNTGELFF,TGTGCCAGCAGCTTAGCTTCTGGCACGAACACCGGGGAGCTGTTTTTT
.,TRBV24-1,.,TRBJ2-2,CATSDPTRDGELFF,TGTGCCACCAGTGATCCCACGAGGGACGGGGAGCTGTTTTTT
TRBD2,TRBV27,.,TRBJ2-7,CASSLRGSGRFLSYEQYF,TGTGCCAGCAGTTTAAGGGGTAGCGGGAGGTTCCTATCCTACGAGCAGTACTTC
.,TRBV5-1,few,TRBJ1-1,CASSLRGSLNTEAFF,TGCGCCAGCAGCCTCCGGGGAAGTCTGAACACTGAAGCTTTCTTT
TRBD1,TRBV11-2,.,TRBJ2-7,CASSPGAGQGLYEQYF,TGTGCCAGCAGCCCCGGCGCAGGACAGGGGCTATACGAGCAGTACTTC
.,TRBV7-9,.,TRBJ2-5,CASSTTGTLATQYF,TGTGCCAGCAGCACCACAGGGACGCTCGCGACCCAGTACTTC
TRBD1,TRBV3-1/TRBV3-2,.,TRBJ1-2,CASSPRTGGNYGYTF,TGTGCCAGCAGCCCCCGGACAGGGGGCAACTATGGCTACACCTTC
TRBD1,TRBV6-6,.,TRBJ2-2,CASSYWDREGELFF,TGTGCCAGCAGTTACTGGGACAGGGAAGGGGAGCTGTTTTTT
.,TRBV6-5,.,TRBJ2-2,CASRAGGTGELFF,TGTGCCAGCAGGGCCGGGGGCACCGGGGAGCTGTTTTTT
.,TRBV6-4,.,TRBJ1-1,CASSEQGGDTEAFF,TGTGCCAGCAGTGAGCAGGGCGGCGACACTGAAGCTTTCTTT
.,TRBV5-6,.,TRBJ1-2,CASSRGAPSYTF,TGTGCCAGCAGCCGTGGGGCCCCGAGCTACACCTTC
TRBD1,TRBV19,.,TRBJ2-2,CASSIYFGTGDPGELFF,TGTGCCAGTAGTATTTACTTCGGGACAGGGGATCCCGGGGAGCTGTTTTTT
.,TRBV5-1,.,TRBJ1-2,CASSPGGVARNYGYTF,TGCGCCAGCAGCCCGGGGGGGGTAGCACGAAACTATGGCTACACCTTC
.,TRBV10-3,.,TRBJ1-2,CAIGDYGYTF,TGTGCCATCGGAGATTATGGCTACACCTTC
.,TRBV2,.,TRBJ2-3,CASNLVSSADTQYF,TGTGCCAGCAACTTAGTGTCGTCGGCAGATACGCAGTATTTT
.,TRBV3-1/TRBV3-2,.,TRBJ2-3,CASSQGRGSAGADTQYF,TGTGCCAGCAGCCAAGGTCGGGGGTCAGCAGGTGCAGATACGCAGTATTTT
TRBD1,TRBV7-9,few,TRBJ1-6,CASSLATGVWSPLHF,TGTGCCAGCAGCTTAGCGACAGGGGTGTGGTCACCCCTCCACTTT
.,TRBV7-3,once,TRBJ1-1,CASSFGLLTEAFF,TGTGCCAGCAGCTTCGGACTGCTCACTGAAGCTTTCTTT
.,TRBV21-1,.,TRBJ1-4,CASGGTTNEKLFF,TGTGCCAGCGGAGGGACGACTAATGAAAAACTGTTTTTT
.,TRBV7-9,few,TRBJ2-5,CASSATGQETQYF,TGTGCCAGCAGCGCCACAGGGCAAGAGACCCAGTACTTC
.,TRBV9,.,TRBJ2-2,CASSRRGQDTGELFF,TGTGCCAGCAGCCGGAGGGGGCAAGACACCGGGGAGCTGTTTTTT
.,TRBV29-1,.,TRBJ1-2,CSVVGALYYTF,TGCAGCGTTGTGGGGGCGCTTTACTACACCTTC
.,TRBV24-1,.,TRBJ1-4,CATSGTGPNEKLFF,TGTGCCACCAGTGGAACAGGGCCGAATGAAAAACTGTTTTTT
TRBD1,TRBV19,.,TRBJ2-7,CASSLTGQGRYEQYF,TGTGCCAGTAGTCTTACGGGACAGGGGCGCTACGAGCAGTACTTC
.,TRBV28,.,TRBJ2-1,CATTSAGTPSSYNEQFF,TGTGCCACCACCTCCGCCGGGACTCCGAGCTCCTACAATGAGCAGTTCTTC
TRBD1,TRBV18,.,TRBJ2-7,CASSPLGPGQGTYEQYF,TGTGCCAGCTCACCTCTGGGACCGGGACAGGGAACCTACGAGCAGTACTTC